The 22 T cell receptor beta chains below all came from one sample that was sequenced in a study of blood T cell repertoires in COVID-19. Libraries were prepared by immunoSEQ multiplex PCR; TCRdb keeps only in-frame clonotypes and omits some of them. Of about 280,000 clones listed, approximately 88% are singletons. Sequenced input: peripheral blood. Receptors were obtained from a young man with active or convalescent COVID-19.

The chain employs TRBV12-3 or TRBV12-4 and TRBJ1-2; D is unresolved. The germline V and J ends were trimmed by 5 bases and 8 bases, with 15 bases remaining between them. The CDR3 is 13 amino acids. This CDR3 reads CASSLGPDWGYTF. As DNA, the CDR3 is TGTGCCAGCAGTCTGGGTCCCGACTGGGGCTACACCTTC.

This chain uses TRBV12-5 with TRBJ1-1; TRBD1 might be the D (5 bases). The V gene lost 4 bases and the J gene lost 5 bases, with 14 bases spanning the gap. CDR3 length: 14 residues. Germline CDR1 reads LGHNT; CDR2 reads FRNRAP. As DNA, the CDR3 is TGTGCTAGTGGTTGGCCTCCAGGGAGGACTGAAGCTTTCTTT. Protein product: CASGWPPGRTEAFF.

The chain is built from TRBV29-1 and TRBJ2-1, with D perhaps TRBD2 (6 bases). Trimming cost V 7 bases and J 2 bases, with 15 bases left between them. CDR3 length: 14 residues. Germline values: CDR1 SQVTM, CDR2 ANQGSEA. Here the CDR3 DNA reads TGCAGCGAAAGGGCGGGGCACACCTACAATGAGCAGTTCTTC. Translating gives CSERAGHTYNEQFF.

The CDR3, as DNA: TGCGCCAGCAGCTTGGGACACCCGCGCTCTGGAAACACCATATATTTT. Its translation is CASSLGHPRSGNTIYF. J is TRBJ1-3 and V is TRBV5-1, with no clear D. Germline values: CDR1 SGHRS, CDR2 YFSETQ. The CDR3 runs to 16 residues. With 0 bases removed from V and 0 bases from J, the gap between germline ends came to 10 bases.

The genes are TRBV6-1 and TRBJ1-1, with 7 positions matching TRBD1. V shed 6 bases, J shed 3 bases, and the junction held 7 bases outside the gene matches. The CDR3 runs 14 residues. Germline CDR1 reads MNHNS; CDR2 reads SASEGT. The CDR3 DNA reads as TGTGCCAGCAGGCTTCCCGGGACAGACACTGAAGCTTTCTTT. Protein sequence: CASRLPGTDTEAFF.

The table lists this clone with a count of one. This chain connects TRBV6-4 to TRBJ1-1, with 7 bases matching TRBD1. This CDR3 is 14 amino acids long. V trimming: 4 bases; J trimming: 7 bases; junction bases outside the gene matches: 9. In germline, CDR1 is MRHNA, CDR2 SNTAGT. The CDR3 nucleotides read TGTGCCAGCAGTGCAAAACAGGGGTGGGGTGAAGCTTTCTTT. Protein product: CASSAKQGWGEAFF.

The CDR3 sequence: CASSTRDRGPEGPQHF. The CDR3 DNA reads TGTGCCAGTAGTACCCGGGACAGGGGGCCGGAAGGGCCCCAGCATTTT. This chain connects TRBV19 to TRBJ1-5; 12 nucleotides agree with TRBD1. CDR3 length: 16 amino acids. CDR1 and CDR2 (germline): LNHDA, SQIVND (reference sequence). V gave up 4 bases and J gave up 9 bases; unmatched junction bases: 10.

V usage is TRBV10-2 and J usage is TRBJ2-7; 9 bases are a match to TRBD1. Germline V CDR1 and CDR2: WSHSY, SAAADI. The CDR3 has 14 amino acids. J gave up 4 bases and V 7 bases, and 8 bases lay outside the gene matches. CDR3 in amino acids: CASTLDRGGYEQYF. CDR3 coding DNA: TGCGCCAGCACTTTGGACAGGGGCGGGTACGAGCAGTACTTC.

V is TRBV19 and J is TRBJ2-2, with TRBD2 as a possible D gene (7 bases). CDR1 is LNHDA, CDR2 SQIVND, per germline (reference sequence). With 6 bases removed from V and 6 bases from J, the gap between germline ends came to 20 bases. The CDR3 spans 16 residues. CDR3 nucleotide sequence: TGTGCCAGTAGCCATCTGAGGGGGGGTTTTGCCGGGGAGCTGTTTTTT. This gives the protein CASSHLRGGFAGELFF. Looking up the rest from reference TRBV19 and TRBJ2-2 gives the full variable domain: DGGITQSPKYLFRKEGQNVTLSCEQNLNHDAMYWYRQDPGQGLRLIYYSQIVNDFQKGDIAEGYSVSREKKESFPLTVTSAQKNPTAFYLCASSHLRGGFAGELFFGEGSRLTVL.

This clone has only one observation. CDR3 nucleotide sequence: TGTGCCAGCAGCCAGCCAGACAAAAACATTCAGTACTTC. Its protein is CASSQPDKNIQYF. The genes are TRBV3-1 (or the pseudogene TRBV3-2) and TRBJ2-4, with D hard to call. Trimming took off 3 bases at V and 3 bases at J, with 6 bases between the two ends. Germline assignment: CDR1 LGHDT and CDR2 YNNKEL (reference sequence). The CDR3 loop spans 13 amino acids.

This sequence joins TRBV5-4 and TRBJ2-1; 7 bases align to TRBD1. V was clipped by 4 bases and J by 12 bases; unmatched bases: 16. Germline assignment: CDR1 SGHNT and CDR2 YYREEE (reference sequence). The CDR3 loop spans 15 amino acids. CDR3 DNA: TGTGCCAGCAGCCACGACAGGGCCCTCCATGTAGGGCAGTTCTTC. It translates to CASSHDRALHVGQFF.

The V call is TRBV9, the J call TRBJ1-3; TRBD1 agrees at 7 bases. Germline V CDR1 and CDR2: SGDLS, YYNGEE. V gave up 4 bases and J gave up 3 bases; unmatched junction bases: 4. The CDR3 runs to 14 residues. This CDR3 reads CASSLTGDGNTIYF. The DNA for the CDR3 is TGTGCCAGCAGCCTCACAGGGGATGGAAACACCATATATTTT.

V is TRBV28 and J is TRBJ1-3; no clear D. This CDR3 has 12 amino acids. Between the trimmed V and J ends, which lost 7 bases and 3 bases, there was a span of 7 bases. Germline-derived CDR1 and CDR2 are MDHEN and SYDVKM. CDR3 sequence reads: CASTTGGNTIYF. CDR3 sequence (DNA): TGTGCCAGCACGACTGGTGGAAACACCATATATTTT. Complete variable domain (other parts from reference TRBV28 and TRBJ1-3): DVKVTQSSRYLVKRTGEKVFLECVQDMDHENMFWYRQDPGLGLRLIYFSYDVKMKEKGDIPEGYSVSREKKERFSLILESASTNQTSMYLCASTTGGNTIYFGEGSWLTVV.

The chain carries TRBV12-3 or TRBV12-4 and TRBJ1-2; tentative D call: TRBD1 (5 bases). Trimming stripped 4 bases from V and 7 bases from J, with 7 bases between. The CDR3 spans 11 residues. The CDR3 reads CASSYQGGYTF. In nucleotides, the CDR3 is TGTGCCAGCAGTTATCAGGGTGGCTACACCTTC.

V is TRBV3-1 (or the pseudogene TRBV3-2) and J is TRBJ2-7, with TRBD1 matching over 7 bases. Germline V CDR1 and CDR2: LGHDT, YNNKEL (reference sequence). This CDR3 spans 14 amino acids. V dropped 5 bases and J dropped 2; count of bases not matched to a gene: 6. The CDR3 DNA reads as TGTGCCAGCAGCGCCGGGACAGCTACCTACGAGCAGTACTTC. Translation: CASSAGTATYEQYF.

This chain uses TRBV5-1 with TRBJ2-7; 9 bases agree with TRBD1. V lost 0 bases to trimming and J lost 6 bases; unmatched junction nucleotides: 4. This CDR3 is 14 amino acids long. Per germline, CDR1 SGHRS and CDR2 YFSETQ. The CDR3 DNA reads TGCGCCAGCAGCTTGGAGGGGACAGGGAGCGAGCAGTACTTC. It yields the protein CASSLEGTGSEQYF.

CDR3 in DNA: TGTGCCAGCAGCTTAGGATCGGGTTTCGCTGAAGCTTTCTTT. Its protein product is CASSLGSGFAEAFF. The chain has TRBV11-3 and TRBJ1-1; D is uncertain. This CDR3 has 14 amino acids. CDR1 is SGHNT, CDR2 YENEEA, per germline. Trimming removed 1 base from V and 6 bases from J, with 12 bases in between.

This clone has a handful of counts. V gene TRBV12-3 or TRBV12-4 combines with J gene TRBJ2-3, with D uncertain. The CDR3 covers 11 residues. V was cut by 6 bases and J by 3 bases, with 4 bases left in between. This chain's CDR3 is CASSITDTQYF. Here the CDR3 DNA reads TGTGCCAGCAGCATTACAGATACGCAGTATTTT.

This chain links TRBV6-5 with TRBJ1-4, with 7 bases fitting TRBD1. J lost 12 bases, V lost 4 bases, and 8 bases had no gene match. The germline V gene has CDR1 MNHEY and CDR2 SVGAGI. The CDR3 contains 13 residues. DNA of the CDR3: TGTGCCAGCAGTTCGAGGGGGCCGGGGGAACTGTTTTTT. As protein: CASSSRGPGELFF.

This sequence joins TRBV5-5 and TRBJ2-1; a weak D match, TRBD2 (6 bases). Germline CDR1 SGHKS, CDR2 YYEKEE (reference sequence). The ends were cut back, 4 bases at V and 1 base at J, with 15 bases in the middle. The CDR3 is 16 residues long. DNA for the CDR3: TGTGCCAGCAGCCTCCCGGGACTGGGATCCTACAATGAGCAGTTCTTC. Translated, it gives CASSLPGLGSYNEQFF. The full variable domain, its missing parts supplied by reference TRBV5-5 and TRBJ2-1, is DAGVTQSPTHLIKTRGQQVTLRCSPISGHKSVSWYQQVLGQGPQFIFQYYEKEERGRGNFPDRFSARQFPNYSSELNVNALLLGDSALYLCASSLPGLGSYNEQFFGPGTRLTVL.

This chain connects TRBV4-1 to TRBJ1-1; D is ambiguous. The CDR3 contains 15 residues. V lost 2 bases and J 5 bases, leaving 15 bases between the germline ends. CDR1 and CDR2 from the germline V gene are MGHRA and YSYEKL. The CDR3, as DNA: TGCGCCAGCAGCCAATCTCATCCGAGGGTGACTGAAGCTTTCTTT. Translating it yields CASSQSHPRVTEAFF.

V is TRBV5-6 and J is TRBJ1-1; 8 bases are a match to TRBD1. V shed 4 bases, J shed 7 bases, and the junction held 6 bases outside the gene matches. Germline CDR1 is SGHDT and CDR2 is YYEEEE. This CDR3 comprises 13 residues. Here the CDR3 reads CASSQGTGIEAFF. The CDR3 DNA reads as TGTGCCAGCAGCCAGGGGACAGGTATTGAAGCTTTCTTT. The complete variable domain, with remaining parts taken from reference TRBV5-6 and TRBJ1-1, reads DAGVTQSPTHLIKTRGQQVTLRCSPKSGHDTVSWYQQALGQGPQFIFQYYEEEERQRGNFPDRFSGHQFPNYSSELNVNALLLGDSALYLCASSQGTGIEAFFGQGTRLTVV.